Each of the 4 T cell receptor beta chains below was sequenced from the same sample in a study of Graves' ophthalmopathy and Graves' hyperthyroidism. CDR3 regions of TCR beta were amplified from RNA transcripts. First-round RT-PCR employed HTBI primers, with a second-round multiplex PCR after it. From the multiplex PCR reads, TCRdb called clonotypes with MiXCR, one entry per CDR3 protein. The table lists about 180,000 distinct CDR3 sequences, 30% to 45% of them singletons. Input material: peripheral blood. The receptor source for this set is a woman in her forties with Graves' ophthalmopathy.

This clonotype was seen repeatedly, ten times or more. The chain links TRBV4-2 to TRBJ2-2; 8 bases fit TRBD1. Germline loops: CDR1 LGHNA, CDR2 YNFKEQ. The CDR3 loop spans 17 amino acids. The V gene end was trimmed by 4 bases and the J gene end by 7 bases; junction bases not matched to a gene: 14. In DNA form, the CDR3 reads TGTGCCAGCAGCCCAAGGACAGGGCCGAAATATTTCGGGGAGCTGTTTTTT. Translated, it gives CASSPRTGPKYFGELFF.

V and J are TRBV28 and TRBJ2-7; a weak D match, TRBD2 (6 bases). The CDR3 loop spans 14 amino acids. Germline V gene lookup returns CDR1 MDHEN and CDR2 SYDVKM. V dropped 6 bases and J dropped 3 bases, with 15 bases sitting between them. Here the CDR3 reads CASSKSGELYEQYF. DNA for the CDR3: TGTGCCAGCAGCAAGTCGGGGGAGCTCTACGAGCAGTACTTC.

This clonotype was detected ten times or more. This chain connects TRBV18 to TRBJ2-7; D gene ambiguous. Trimming removed 2 bases from V and 0 bases from J, with 11 bases in between. The CDR3 covers 15 residues. CDR1 is KGHSH, CDR2 LQKENI, per germline. The CDR3 DNA is TGTGCCAGCTCACCAGCTTCCAGGTTCTCCTACGAGCAGTACTTC. Translation gives CASSPASRFSYEQYF.

V gene TRBV4-3 combines with J gene TRBJ2-6; D ambiguous. The CDR3 runs 17 residues. In germline, CDR1 is LGHNA, CDR2 YSLEER. V gave up 0 bases and J gave up 0 bases, with 9 bases separating them. In DNA, the CDR3 is TGCGCCAGCAGCCAAGACCCCTCCCCCTCTGGGGCCAACGTCCTGACTTTC. This encodes CASSQDPSPSGANVLTF.